This T cell receptor (beta chain) originates from a study of blood T cell repertoires in COVID-19. Study information: The analysed material was cDNA or gDNA that came from T cells, B-cell-depleted T cells, or PBMCs.

As handled by the study authors: Using reference gene primer amplification, nucleated cell counts were estimated. TCRdb's copy holds only in-frame clones and misses some; the assay was immunoSEQ multiplex PCR. That table is the source of V, J and clone size, and D and trimming were worked out from the DNA. The sample contains approximately 300,000 clones, almost 90% of which appear only once. Germline V gene sequence: CDR1 KGHSH, CDR2 LQKENI. This CDR3 spans 16 amino acids. Trimming took 3 bases from V and 4 from J; bases not matched to a gene: 9. The sequence came from a woman in her 30s with COVID-19, enrolled during active disease. Sequenced: peripheral blood. The genes are TRBV18 and TRBJ2-7; TRBD1 agrees at 10 bases. CDR3 sequence: CASSPSAGQGRYEQYF. CDR3 nucleotide sequence: TGTGCCAGCTCACCCAGCGCGGGACAGGGGAGGTACGAGCAGTACTTC.